Listed below are T cell receptor beta chains from one sample, sequenced in a study of T-cell memory formation after mild COVID-19. A single record per CDR3 protein comes from TCRdb applying MiXCR to the 5' RACE reads. The table has a few hundred thousand distinct CDR3 sequences, around 20% seen once. The material sequenced was PBMCs or a T cell subset sorted from them (not recorded which). These receptors were obtained from a man younger than 30 who had mild COVID-19 (a few samples of this study predate the infection). Cell type and time point are not known. Both conserved end residues are part of each CDR3. D genes are given only for firm matches. Clone size is stated in some rows and not others, as once, few, many or a class when expanded.

V: TRBV10-3
size: -
J: TRBJ1-2
D: -
DNA: TGTGCCATCAGTGTTCGCTACACCTTC
CDR3: CAISVRYTF

V: TRBV5-1
size: few
J: TRBJ2-7
D: -
DNA: TGCGCCAGCAGCCCCTGGGACACCTACGAGCAGTACTTC
CDR3: CASSPWDTYEQYF

V: TRBV20-1
size: -
J: TRBJ2-7
D: -
DNA: TGCAGTGTCTCGCAGGGGTTTCTCGGGGACGAGCAGTACTTC
CDR3: CSVSQGFLGDEQYF

V: TRBV5-1
size: many
J: TRBJ1-1
D: TRBD1
DNA: TGCGCCAGCAGCCCAAGAGACAGGGATCCTTTTGAAGCTTTCTTT
CDR3: CASSPRDRDPFEAFF

V: TRBV6-2/TRBV6-3
size: few
J: TRBJ1-1
D: TRBD1
DNA: TGTGCCAGCAGTTTGGGACAGGGGTTAAGGAACACTGAAGCTTTCTTT
CDR3: CASSLGQGLRNTEAFF

V: TRBV30
size: -
J: TRBJ1-2
D: -
DNA: TGTGCCTGGAACCTGGACGGGGGGAGCTACACCTTC
CDR3: CAWNLDGGSYTF

V: TRBV12-3/TRBV12-4
size: few
J: TRBJ2-3
D: TRBD1
DNA: TGTGCCAGCACCTCTCCGGGACAGGGGGAAGATACGCAGTATTTT
CDR3: CASTSPGQGEDTQYF

V: TRBV6-5
size: -
J: TRBJ2-6
D: -
DNA: TGTGCCAGCCGGGACGCAGGCTCTGGGGCCAACGTCCTGACTTTC
CDR3: CASRDAGSGANVLTF

V: TRBV6-5
size: few
J: TRBJ1-2
D: -
DNA: TGTGCCAGCAGTGACAGCCACTATGGCTACACCTTC
CDR3: CASSDSHYGYTF

V: TRBV20-1
size: few
J: TRBJ1-4
D: -
DNA: TGCAGTGCTAGAGATCCGCAGCGTGGTGATGAAAAACTGTTTTTT
CDR3: CSARDPQRGDEKLFF

V: TRBV4-2
size: -
J: TRBJ2-1
D: TRBD2
DNA: TGTGCCAGCAGCCAAGTGACTAGCGGGGGGGTTTTCAATGAGCAGTTCTTC
CDR3: CASSQVTSGGVFNEQFF

V: TRBV5-1
size: few
J: TRBJ2-1
D: -
DNA: TGCGCCAGCAGCTTGGAACCATCCCGGGAGCAGTTCTTC
CDR3: CASSLEPSREQFF

V: TRBV4-1
size: -
J: TRBJ1-5
D: -
DNA: TGCGCCAGCAGCCAAATGGTGAACAGCCGGAATCAGCCCCAGCATTTT
CDR3: CASSQMVNSRNQPQHF

V: TRBV20-1
size: few
J: TRBJ1-5
D: -
DNA: TGCAGTGCTATTCCGAAGCCCCAGCATTTT
CDR3: CSAIPKPQHF

V: TRBV7-2
size: -
J: TRBJ2-5
D: -
DNA: TGTGCCAGCAGCTTAGATAATCAGCAGGAGACCCAGTACTTC
CDR3: CASSLDNQQETQYF

V: TRBV6-5
size: -
J: TRBJ2-3
D: TRBD2
DNA: TGTGCCAGCAGTTACAGGGTGAGCGGGGGGCAGTATTTT
CDR3: CASSYRVSGGQYF

V: TRBV11-2
size: few
J: TRBJ2-7
D: TRBD1
DNA: TGTGCCAGCAGCTCCGTATCAGACAGGGTCTACGAGCAGTACTTC
CDR3: CASSSVSDRVYEQYF

V: TRBV6-5
size: -
J: TRBJ1-1
D: -
DNA: TGTGCCAGCTCCTGGCAGGCGCTGAACACTGAAGCTTTCTTT
CDR3: CASSWQALNTEAFF

V: TRBV20-1
size: -
J: TRBJ2-5
D: TRBD2
DNA: TGCAGTGCTAGAGATATGCGGGGGGAAAAAGAGACCCAGTACTTC
CDR3: CSARDMRGEKETQYF

V: TRBV29-1
size: -
J: TRBJ2-5
D: -
DNA: TGCAGCGTTGAACCGGAAGAAGAGACCCAGTACTTC
CDR3: CSVEPEEETQYF

V: TRBV4-1
size: -
J: TRBJ2-5
D: -
DNA: TGCGCCAGCATCCATATACAGAAGGCAGAGACCCAGTACTTC
CDR3: CASIHIQKAETQYF

V: TRBV7-8
size: few
J: TRBJ1-5
D: TRBD1
DNA: TGTGCCAGCAGCACACACAGGGGATTTAATAGCAATCAGCCCCAGCATTTT
CDR3: CASSTHRGFNSNQPQHF

V: TRBV6-1
size: -
J: TRBJ1-6
D: -
DNA: TGTGCCAGCAGCGAAGACAGGTTTCATTCACCCCTCCACTTT
CDR3: CASSEDRFHSPLHF

V: TRBV12-3/TRBV12-4
size: -
J: TRBJ2-3
D: -
DNA: TGTGCCAGCAGTTTTGAACCAGATACGCAGTATTTT
CDR3: CASSFEPDTQYF

V: TRBV20-1
size: -
J: TRBJ2-5
D: -
DNA: TGCAGTGCGGATGGCAGGGGAGAGACCCAGTACTTC
CDR3: CSADGRGETQYF

V: TRBV7-2
size: few
J: TRBJ2-5
D: TRBD2
DNA: TGTGCCAGCAGCTTGGTAGCGGGCGTCCAAGAGACCCAGTACTTC
CDR3: CASSLVAGVQETQYF

V: TRBV6-6
size: few
J: TRBJ2-3
D: -
DNA: TGTGCCAGCAGTCCCCGGGACTCGACGATCTTCGATACGCAGTATTTT
CDR3: CASSPRDSTIFDTQYF

V: TRBV12-3/TRBV12-4
size: few
J: TRBJ2-4
D: -
DNA: TGTGCCAGCAGTGAGGGCGGAGTAGCCAAAAACATTCAGTACTTC
CDR3: CASSEGGVAKNIQYF

V: TRBV3-1
size: few
J: TRBJ1-1
D: -
DNA: TGTGCCAGCAGCCAAGTTTTCGGGAACACTGAAGCTTTCTTT
CDR3: CASSQVFGNTEAFF

V: TRBV10-3
size: -
J: TRBJ1-4
D: TRBD1
DNA: TGTGCCATCAGCCGGGACAGGAAAGATGAAAAACTGTTTTTT
CDR3: CAISRDRKDEKLFF

V: TRBV20-1
size: few
J: TRBJ2-3
D: -
DNA: TGCAGTATAAGGGATACGCAGTATTTT
CDR3: CSIRDTQYF

V: TRBV28
size: -
J: TRBJ1-1
D: TRBD1
DNA: TGTGCCAGCAGTTTGTGGACAGGAACATCGAACACTGAAGCTTTCTTT
CDR3: CASSLWTGTSNTEAFF

V: TRBV7-2
size: few
J: TRBJ1-3
D: TRBD1
DNA: TGTGCCAGCAGCTTCTCGACAGGGCGAGGAAACACCATATATTTT
CDR3: CASSFSTGRGNTIYF

V: TRBV7-2
size: few
J: TRBJ2-7
D: -
DNA: TGTGCCAGCAGCTTCCTAAACTACGAGCAGTACTTC
CDR3: CASSFLNYEQYF

V: TRBV5-1
size: -
J: TRBJ2-1
D: TRBD2
DNA: TGCGCCAGCAGCTTGTTTGGCAGGGAGGGGCCTCACAATGAGCAGTTCTTC
CDR3: CASSLFGREGPHNEQFF

V: TRBV4-1
size: few
J: TRBJ2-3
D: TRBD2
DNA: TGCGCCAGCAGCCAAGGCCAGCGGGACACAGATACGCAGTATTTT
CDR3: CASSQGQRDTDTQYF

V: TRBV20-1
size: -
J: TRBJ2-2
D: -
DNA: TGCAGTGCTAGAGCTAGTGACAGGAACACCGGGGAGCTGTTTTTT
CDR3: CSARASDRNTGELFF

V: TRBV10-2
size: few
J: TRBJ2-3
D: -
DNA: TGCGCCAGCAGTGAGTCAGGGATCTGGGCCACAGATACGCAGTATTTT
CDR3: CASSESGIWATDTQYF

V: TRBV10-3
size: -
J: TRBJ2-3
D: TRBD2
DNA: TGTGCCATCAGTGATATACTGGGACTAGCGGGGCGCACAGATACGCAGTATTTT
CDR3: CAISDILGLAGRTDTQYF

V: TRBV4-2
size: few
J: TRBJ1-2
D: TRBD1
DNA: TGTGCCAGCAGCCAAGGGGGACAGGGAGGCGGCTACACCTTC
CDR3: CASSQGGQGGGYTF

V: TRBV5-1
size: -
J: TRBJ2-2
D: -
DNA: TGCGCCAGCAGCTTCGGCACCTGGGAGCTGTTTTTT
CDR3: CASSFGTWELFF

V: TRBV5-1
size: -
J: TRBJ1-2
D: -
DNA: TGCGCCAGCAGCTTGGTGTCTGACTATGGCTACACATTC
CDR3: CASSLVSDYGYTF

V: TRBV18
size: few
J: TRBJ2-2
D: TRBD1
DNA: TGTGCCAGCTCACCGGGGACAGGGCGGAACGGGGAGCTGTTTTTT
CDR3: CASSPGTGRNGELFF

V: TRBV12-3/TRBV12-4
size: -
J: TRBJ1-5
D: TRBD1
DNA: TGTGCCAGCAGTCCGGGACAGGGTCGCGGTCAGCCCCAGCATTTT
CDR3: CASSPGQGRGQPQHF

V: TRBV6-1
size: many
J: TRBJ2-3
D: TRBD1
DNA: TGTGCCAGCAGTACTCGGACAGGGGGAACAGATACGCAGTATTTT
CDR3: CASSTRTGGTDTQYF

V: TRBV5-1
size: few
J: TRBJ1-3
D: -
DNA: TGCGCCAGCAGCCCGGGTGGAACCTCTGGAAACACCATATATTTT
CDR3: CASSPGGTSGNTIYF

V: TRBV7-6
size: -
J: TRBJ2-2
D: -
DNA: TGTGCCAGCAGCCGTTGGGACATCGCGAACACCGGGGAGCTGTTTTTT
CDR3: CASSRWDIANTGELFF

V: TRBV6-5
size: -
J: TRBJ2-1
D: -
DNA: TGTGCCAGCAGTTACTGGCGGAGCTCCTACAATGAGCAGTTCTTC
CDR3: CASSYWRSSYNEQFF

V: TRBV5-1
size: -
J: TRBJ2-1
D: TRBD2
DNA: TGCGCCAGCAGCTCTGGACTAGCGGGGAATCGAAATGAGCAGTTCTTC
CDR3: CASSSGLAGNRNEQFF

V: TRBV9
size: -
J: TRBJ1-4
D: TRBD1
DNA: TGTGCCAGCAGCGATAACAACAGGGGAAAACTGTTTTTT
CDR3: CASSDNNRGKLFF

V: TRBV7-9
size: few
J: TRBJ2-3
D: TRBD2
DNA: TGTGCCAGCAGCGCTCGGACTAGCGGCGATACGCAGTATTTT
CDR3: CASSARTSGDTQYF

V: TRBV7-2
size: many
J: TRBJ1-6
D: -
DNA: TGTGCCAGCAGCTTAACAACCGCCCCACCCCTCCACTTT
CDR3: CASSLTTAPPLHF

V: TRBV12-3/TRBV12-4
size: few
J: TRBJ2-1
D: TRBD2
DNA: TGTGCCAGCAGATCCCTAGCGGGGGGCCAGAATGAGCAGTTCTTC
CDR3: CASRSLAGGQNEQFF

V: TRBV7-3
size: -
J: TRBJ2-6
D: -
DNA: TGTGCCAGCAGCTCGGGCCAAAGAAACGTCCTGACTTTC
CDR3: CASSSGQRNVLTF